These 30 T cell receptor beta chains originate from one sample sequenced in a study of T cell repertoires in cytomegalovirus infection. TCRdb called the reads again in MiXCR, with one record for every CDR3 protein. The sample records hundreds of thousands of distinct CDR3 sequences, 20% to 25% being singletons. Sequencing input: CD8+ T cells from PBMCs. These receptors were obtained from a human donor in good health (CMV status not recorded). Some clones in this sample may be carry-over from other donors' samples.

The rearrangement uses TRBV28 and TRBJ2-7; TRBD1 is a possible D gene (7 bases). V lost 8 bases and J lost 0, with 14 bases in between. The CDR3 spans 14 residues. Germline CDR1 MDHEN, CDR2 SYDVKM. The CDR3 bases are TGTGCCAGCTCAGGGGGGCCGGGCTCCTACGAGCAGTACGTC. It translates to CASSGGPGSYEQYV.

This clonotype has just a few counts. CDR3 nucleotide sequence: TGTGCCAGCAGTTACCGGTGGCCCTACGAGCAGTACTTC. Protein: CASSYRWPYEQYF. The rearrangement uses TRBV6-5 and TRBJ2-7; D gene ambiguous. The germline gives CDR1 MNHEY, CDR2 SVGAGI. This CDR3 has 13 residues. Trimming shortened V by 2 bases and J by 2 bases, and 7 bases separated the two germline ends.

This clonotype was seen only a few times. The V and J genes are TRBV6-6 and TRBJ2-7; 7 positions match TRBD1. Per germline, CDR1 MNHNY and CDR2 SVGAGI (reference sequence). The CDR3 contains 19 residues. Germline trimming cut 0 bases from V and 3 bases from J; bases unmatched to any gene: 17. The CDR3 here is CASSYSRVRDSNILYEQYV. As DNA, the CDR3 is TGTGCCAGCAGTTACTCGAGAGTCCGGGACAGCAATATTCTCTACGAGCAGTACGTC.

This chain uses TRBV10-1 with TRBJ1-2, with 9 bases identical to TRBD1. Germline V CDR1 and CDR2: WNHNN, SYGVQD (reference sequence). Trimming removed 2 bases from V and 8 bases from J; junction bases left unmatched: 3. The CDR3 runs to 13 residues. The DNA for the CDR3 is TGCGCCAGCAGTGAGAGGGACAGGGAAGGCTACACCTTC. It translates to CASSERDREGYTF.

This clonotype has at least ten counts. The chain uses TRBV7-8 and TRBJ2-1; TRBD2 aligns across 12 bases. Germline V gene data show CDR1 as SGHVS and CDR2 as FQNEAQ. The CDR3 covers 18 residues. V was clipped by 0 bases and J by 4 bases; unmatched bases: 7. The CDR3 protein is CASSLAPSGGVLYNEQFF. CDR3 nucleotide sequence: TGTGCCAGCAGCTTAGCCCCTAGCGGGGGGGTGTTATACAATGAGCAGTTCTTC.

The chain links TRBV7-9 to TRBJ2-7; D is unresolved. Trimming left V 1 base short and J 7 bases short, with 14 bases between. CDR1 and CDR2 from the germline V gene are SEHNR and FQNEAQ (reference sequence). The CDR3 consists of 14 residues. The CDR3: CASSLGTGQREQYF. The CDR3 DNA follows: TGTGCCAGCAGCTTAGGGACGGGTCAGAGAGAGCAGTACTTC. The full variable domain, completed using reference TRBV7-9 and TRBJ2-7, is DTGVSQNPRHKITKRGQNVTFRCDPISEHNRLYWYRQTLGQGPEFLTYFQNEAQLEKSRLLSDRFSAERPKGSFSTLEIQRTEQGDSAMYLCASSLGTGQREQYFGPGTRLTVT.

This clonotype was seen ten or more times. The V gene is TRBV7-9, the J gene TRBJ1-4; weak D call: TRBD1 (5 bases). With 1 base removed from V and 0 bases from J, the gap between germline ends came to 9 bases. This CDR3 is 16 amino acids long. Germline CDR1 is SEHNR and CDR2 is FQNEAQ (reference sequence). As DNA, the CDR3 is TGTGCCAGCAGCTTAGTCCAGGGAGCAACTAATGAAAAACTGTTTTTT. Encoded protein: CASSLVQGATNEKLFF.

In its sample, this clonotype was seen a few times. The V and J genes are TRBV20-1 and TRBJ1-1; D is unresolved. CDR1 and CDR2 (germline): DFQATT, SNEGSKA (reference sequence). There are 14 residues in the CDR3. Trimming pared 5 bases from V and 0 bases from J, leaving 13 bases between. The CDR3 here is CSAHLTPMNTEAFF. The CDR3 DNA reads as TGCAGTGCTCATCTCACCCCAATGAACACTGAAGCTTTCTTT.

This clonotype was observed many times. The chain combines TRBV28 with TRBJ2-3; D possibly corresponds to TRBD2 (7 bases). Per the germline V gene, CDR1 is MDHEN and CDR2 is SYDVKM. The CDR3 spans 15 residues. Trimming pared 5 bases from V and 5 bases from J, leaving 17 bases between. The CDR3 here is CASSMGGGDGDTQYF. The DNA of the CDR3 is TGTGCCAGCAGTATGGGGGGGGGCGACGGAGATACGCAGTATTTT.

The chain uses TRBV4-1 and TRBJ2-5; TRBD2 is a possible D gene (6 bases). V was trimmed by 1 base and J by 10 bases, leaving 22 bases between them. This CDR3 is built from 16 residues. Germline V CDR1 and CDR2: MGHRA, YSYEKL. This chain's CDR3 is CASSQAGLAGSNLQYF. The CDR3, as DNA: TGCGCCAGCAGCCAAGCCGGCCTCGCGGGATCCAACCTCCAGTACTTC.

The CDR3 coding sequence is TGTGCCACCAGCAGGCCCGATTGGGTAGCCAAAAACATTCAGTACTTC. Translating it yields CATSRPDWVAKNIQYF. The chain couples TRBV15 to TRBJ2-4, with D unclear. Trimming pared 3 bases from V and 0 bases from J, leaving 12 bases between. Germline CDR1 is LNHNV and CDR2 is YYDKDF (reference sequence). CDR3 length equals 16 residues.

This clonotype was recorded only once. This clone may be a read error of a much larger clone one base away. The chain uses TRBV7-2 and TRBJ1-1, with no clear D. Deletions cut 3 bases from V and 3 bases from J, with 8 bases between. In germline, CDR1 is SGHTA, CDR2 FQGNSA. This CDR3 has 13 residues. CDR3 DNA: TGTGCCAGCAGCTTGGTGGACTACACTGAAGCTTTCTTT. Translation gives CASSLVDYTEAFF. The entire variable domain, with the rest obtained from reference TRBV7-2 and TRBJ1-1, is as follows: GAGVSQSPSNKVTEKGKDVELRCDPISGHTALYWYRQSLGQGLEFLIYFQGNSAPDKSGLPSDRFSAERTGGSVSTLTIQRTQQEDSAVYLCASSLVDYTEAFFGQGTRLTVV.

The chain couples TRBV5-1 to TRBJ1-1, with D possibly being TRBD1 (5 bases). Trimming took 7 bases from V and 3 from J, leaving 13 bases between them. Germline V lookup: CDR1 SGHRS, CDR2 YFSETQ. This CDR3 region has 13 residues. CDR3 sequence (DNA): TGCGCCAGCTTCCAGGGAGTAGACACTGAAGCTTTCTTT. Protein: CASFQGVDTEAFF.

The chain is built from TRBV7-9 and TRBJ2-1, with 11 bases aligning to TRBD2. CDR3 size: 17 residues. The germline V gene has CDR1 SEHNR and CDR2 FQNEAQ (reference sequence). V lost 6 bases, J lost 0 bases, and 7 bases stayed unmatched. CDR3 amino acids: CASRSTSGDLSYNEQFF. The CDR3 DNA is TGTGCCAGCAGATCGACTAGCGGGGATCTCTCCTACAATGAGCAGTTCTTC.

This clonotype was observed many times. The chain links TRBV14 to TRBJ2-7, with D uncertain. V was pared by 2 bases and J by 0 bases, with 14 bases between. Germline CDR1 SGHDN, CDR2 FVKESK. The CDR3 length is 16 residues. The CDR3 DNA reads as TGTGCCAGCAGCCAAAAGGGATCCAGGATCTCCTACGAGCAGTACTTC. Its protein is CASSQKGSRISYEQYF.

V is TRBV20-1 and J is TRBJ2-5; TRBD1 matches at 7 bases. The CDR3 totals 17 residues. Germline trimming cut 3 bases from V and 0 bases from J; bases unmatched to any gene: 13. Germline V gene lookup returns CDR1 DFQATT and CDR2 SNEGSKA (reference sequence). The chain's CDR3 is CSARPGRTGPYQETQYF. DNA for the CDR3: TGCAGTGCTAGGCCGGGGCGGACAGGACCGTACCAAGAGACCCAGTACTTC.

The genes are TRBV6-2 or TRBV6-3 and TRBJ2-7, with TRBD1 as a possible D gene (5 bases). The CDR3 extends over 14 amino acids. The germline V gene encodes CDR1 MNHEY and CDR2 SVGEGT. Deletions cut 2 bases from V and 2 bases from J, with 10 bases between. The CDR3 nucleotides are TGTGCCAGCAGTTACAGGGGCACAGCCTACGAGCAGTACGTC. It yields the protein CASSYRGTAYEQYV.

The V and J genes are TRBV28 and TRBJ2-3; TRBD1 might be the D (6 bases). Germline assignment: CDR1 MDHEN and CDR2 SYDVKM. The CDR3 covers 11 residues. V lost 5 bases and J 11 bases, leaving 11 bases between the germline ends. The CDR3 sequence is CASSDPGQQYF. The DNA for the CDR3 is TGTGCCAGCAGTGATCCGGGACAGCAGTATTTT.

A single count supports this clonotype. This sequence joins TRBV20-1 and TRBJ1-6; a possible D gene is TRBD1 (5 bases). Trimming took off 6 bases at V and 0 bases at J, with 15 bases between the two ends. This CDR3 has 16 amino acids. CDR1 DFQATT and CDR2 SNEGSKA come from the germline V gene (reference sequence). CDR3 sequence reads: CSADSELSSYNSPLHF. CDR3 coding DNA: TGCAGTGCAGACAGCGAATTGAGCTCCTATAATTCACCCCTCCACTTT.

The gene calls are TRBV19 and TRBJ2-1; possible D gene TRBD2, 5 bases. With 5 bases removed from V and 0 bases from J, the gap between germline ends came to 17 bases. The CDR3 spans 17 residues. Germline V gives CDR1 LNHDA, CDR2 SQIVND (reference sequence). The CDR3 loop reads CASSFHPGIRSYNEQFF. The CDR3 coding sequence is TGTGCCAGTAGTTTCCACCCCGGGATCCGCTCCTACAATGAGCAGTTCTTC.

The table lists this clonotype with a few counts. The chain couples TRBV7-4 to TRBJ2-5; TRBD1 matches 9 bases. Germline V CDR1 and CDR2: SGHVT, SQSDAQ. V lost 5 bases and J lost 1; bases outside the gene matches: 5. The CDR3 spans 15 residues. The CDR3 is CASSTGTGPQETQYF. CDR3 DNA sequence: TGTGCCAGCAGCACAGGGACAGGGCCCCAAGAGACCCAGTACTTC.

This clonotype was counted a few times. V gene TRBV5-1 combines with J gene TRBJ2-1, with D perhaps matching TRBD1 or TRBD2 (6 bases each). The CDR3 totals 15 residues. CDR1 SGHRS and CDR2 YFSETQ come from the germline V gene. V shed 4 bases and J shed 0 bases, with 11 bases lying between them. CDR3 nucleotides: TGCGCCAGCAGCCCGGAGGGGGGCTCCTACAATGAGCAGTTCTTC. This translates into CASSPEGGSYNEQFF.

The chain uses TRBV7-9 and TRBJ1-2, with 8 bases identical to TRBD1. Unmatched junction bases numbered 4, after V lost 2 bases and J lost 8 bases. The CDR3 runs to 13 residues. Germline V gene sequence: CDR1 SEHNR, CDR2 FQNEAQ (reference sequence). The DNA of the CDR3 is TGTGCCAGCAGCTTATCCGACAGGGGCGGCTACACCTTC. Translating it yields CASSLSDRGGYTF.

This clonotype was detected only a few times. The gene calls are TRBV20-1 and TRBJ2-5; the match to TRBD2 covers 7 bases. V lost 0 bases, J lost 5 bases, and 15 bases stayed unmatched. There are 17 residues in the CDR3. From germline, CDR1 is DFQATT and CDR2 SNEGSKA (reference sequence). The CDR3 is CSARDSLYGGGVETQYF. CDR3 in DNA: TGCAGTGCTAGAGATAGTCTGTATGGGGGGGGGGTGGAGACCCAGTACTTC.

V usage is TRBV27 and J usage is TRBJ2-7, with 8 bases matching TRBD1. Germline V lookup: CDR1 MNHEY, CDR2 SMNVEV (reference sequence). This CDR3 region has 14 residues. Trimming at V came to 6 bases and at J to 5 bases, leaving 9 bases not matched to a gene. The CDR3 region has the DNA TGTGCCAGCAGCCAGATAGACAGGGGCAACGAGCAGTACTTC. This translates into CASSQIDRGNEQYF.

V and J are TRBV28 and TRBJ1-5; 7 positions agree with TRBD1. CDR1 is MDHEN and CDR2 is SYDVKM in the germline V gene. This CDR3 spans 13 amino acids. The CDR3 DNA sequence: TGTGTCACTACGGGGACAGACAATCAGCCCCAGCATTTT. Translation gives CVTTGTDNQPQHF.

The J gene is TRBJ1-5, the V gene TRBV2; no definite D call. This CDR3 has 13 residues. Trimming took 4 bases from V and 3 from J, leaving 7 bases between them. Germline CDR1 SNHLY, CDR2 FYNNEI. CDR3 bases: TGTGCCAGCAGTGGAGCAGCCAATCAGCCCCAGCATTTT. Translation gives CASSGAANQPQHF.

The chain couples TRBV27 to TRBJ1-5; D is possibly TRBD1 (5 bases). V was pared by 5 bases and J by 6 bases, with 14 bases between. There are 14 residues in the CDR3. Per the germline V gene, CDR1 is MNHEY and CDR2 is SMNVEV (reference sequence). The CDR3 DNA reads TGTGCCAGCAGTCCCCGGTCGACAGTTCAGCCCCAGCATTTT. Its protein is CASSPRSTVQPQHF.

This clonotype was found a few times. The CDR3 spells CASSQDELAGANNEQFF. CDR3 nucleotide sequence: TGTGCCAGCAGCCAAGATGAACTAGCGGGGGCCAACAATGAGCAGTTCTTC. The chain combines TRBV4-2 with TRBJ2-1, with 11 bases fitting TRBD2. With V trimmed by 0 bases and J by 5 bases, 6 bases remained unmatched. Germline CDR1 LGHNA, CDR2 YNFKEQ. The CDR3 is 17 amino acids.

This clonotype was observed at least ten times. The J gene is TRBJ2-3, the V gene TRBV28; D possibly corresponds to TRBD1 (5 bases). The germline CDR1 and CDR2 sequences are MDHEN and SYDVKM. The CDR3 contains 15 residues. V lost 1 base and J lost 4, with 12 bases in between. CDR3 DNA: TGTGCCAGCAGTTTATTCACGGTCAGGGCAGATACGCAGTATTTT. Translated: CASSLFTVRADTQYF.